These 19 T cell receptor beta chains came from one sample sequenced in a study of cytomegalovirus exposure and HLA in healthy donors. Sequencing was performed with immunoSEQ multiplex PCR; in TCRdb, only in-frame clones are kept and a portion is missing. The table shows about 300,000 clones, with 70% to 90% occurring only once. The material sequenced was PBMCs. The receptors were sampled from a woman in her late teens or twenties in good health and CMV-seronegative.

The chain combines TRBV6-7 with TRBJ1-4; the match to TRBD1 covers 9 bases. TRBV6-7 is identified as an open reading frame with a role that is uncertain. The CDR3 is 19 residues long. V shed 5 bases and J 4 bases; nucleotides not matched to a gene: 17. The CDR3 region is CASSPLTCGWGQGNEKLFF. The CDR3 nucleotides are TGTGCCAGCAGTCCTCTAACATGTGGTTGGGGACAGGGTAATGAAAAACTGTTTTTT.

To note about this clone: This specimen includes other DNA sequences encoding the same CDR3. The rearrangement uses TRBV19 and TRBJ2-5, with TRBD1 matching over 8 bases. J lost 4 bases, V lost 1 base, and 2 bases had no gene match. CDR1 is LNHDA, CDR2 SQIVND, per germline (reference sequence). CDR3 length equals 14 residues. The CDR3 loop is CASSIGQGAETQYF. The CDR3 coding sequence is TGTGCCAGTAGTATAGGGCAGGGGGCAGAGACCCAGTACTTC. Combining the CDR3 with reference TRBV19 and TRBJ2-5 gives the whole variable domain DGGITQSPKYLFRKEGQNVTLSCEQNLNHDAMYWYRQDPGQGLRLIYYSQIVNDFQKGDIAEGYSVSREKKESFPLTVTSAQKNPTAFYLCASSIGQGAETQYFGPGTRLLVL.

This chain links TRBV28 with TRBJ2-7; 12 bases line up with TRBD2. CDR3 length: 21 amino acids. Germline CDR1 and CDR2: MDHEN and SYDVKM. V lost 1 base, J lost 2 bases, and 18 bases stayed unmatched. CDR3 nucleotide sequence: TGTGCCAGCAGTTTATTCGGGCGGTCTAGCGGGAGGGCCAAGTCTGCCTACGAGCAGTACTTC. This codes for CASSLFGRSSGRAKSAYEQYF.

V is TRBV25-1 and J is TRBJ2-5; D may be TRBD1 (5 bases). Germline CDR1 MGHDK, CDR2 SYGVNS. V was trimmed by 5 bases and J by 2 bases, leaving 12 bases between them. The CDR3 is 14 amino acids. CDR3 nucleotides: TGTGCCAGCAGTTCCGGACAAACTCAAGAGACCCAGTACTTC. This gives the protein CASSSGQTQETQYF. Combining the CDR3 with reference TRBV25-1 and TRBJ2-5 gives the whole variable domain EADIYQTPRYLVIGTGKKITLECSQTMGHDKMYWYQQDPGMELHLIHYSYGVNSTEKGDLSSESTVSRIRTEHFPLTLESARPSHTSQYLCASSSGQTQETQYFGPGTRLLVL.

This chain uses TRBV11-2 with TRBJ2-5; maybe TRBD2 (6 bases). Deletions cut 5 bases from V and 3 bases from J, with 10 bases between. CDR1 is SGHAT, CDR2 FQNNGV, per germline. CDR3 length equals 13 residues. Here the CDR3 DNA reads TGTGCCAGCAGCCTTCCGGGAGAAGAGACCCAGTACTTC. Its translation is CASSLPGEETQYF.

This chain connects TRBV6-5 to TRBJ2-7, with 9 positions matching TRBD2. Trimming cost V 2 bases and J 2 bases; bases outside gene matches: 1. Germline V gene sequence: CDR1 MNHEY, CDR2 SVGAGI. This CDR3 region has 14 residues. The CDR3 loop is CASSYSGGPYEQYF. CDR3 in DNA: TGTGCCAGCAGTTACAGCGGGGGGCCCTACGAGCAGTACTTC.

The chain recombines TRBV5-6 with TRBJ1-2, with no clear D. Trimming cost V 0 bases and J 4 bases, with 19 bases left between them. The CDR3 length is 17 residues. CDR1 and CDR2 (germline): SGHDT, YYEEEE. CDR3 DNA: TGTGCCAGCAGCTTGGAGGGAGAATCTTTGAACTTCTATGGCTACACCTTC. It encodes CASSLEGESLNFYGYTF.

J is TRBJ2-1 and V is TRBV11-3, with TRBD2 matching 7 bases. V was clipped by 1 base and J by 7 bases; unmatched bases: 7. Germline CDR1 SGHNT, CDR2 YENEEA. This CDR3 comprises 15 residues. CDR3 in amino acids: CASSLGRLADNEQFF. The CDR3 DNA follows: TGTGCCAGCAGCTTAGGGAGGCTAGCGGATAATGAGCAGTTCTTC. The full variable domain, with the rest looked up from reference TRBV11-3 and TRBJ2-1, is EAGVVQSPRYKIIEKKQPVAFWCNPISGHNTLYWYLQNLGQGPELLIRYENEEAVDDSQLPKDRFSAERLKGVDSTLKIQPAELGDSAVYLCASSLGRLADNEQFFGPGTRLTVL.

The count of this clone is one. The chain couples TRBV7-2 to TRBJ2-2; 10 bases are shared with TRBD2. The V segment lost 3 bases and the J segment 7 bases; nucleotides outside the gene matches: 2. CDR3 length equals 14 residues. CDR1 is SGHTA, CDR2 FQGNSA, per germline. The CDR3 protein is CASSFGTSVGELFF. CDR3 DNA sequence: TGTGCCAGCAGCTTTGGGACTAGCGTCGGGGAGCTGTTTTTT.

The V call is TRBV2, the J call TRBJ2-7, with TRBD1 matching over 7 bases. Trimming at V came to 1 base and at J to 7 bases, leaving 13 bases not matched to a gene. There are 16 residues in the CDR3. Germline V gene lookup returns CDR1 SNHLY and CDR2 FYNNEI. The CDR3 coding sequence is TGTGCCAGCAGTGAAGACACCGGACAGGTGAAAATGGAGCAGTACTTC. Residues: CASSEDTGQVKMEQYF.

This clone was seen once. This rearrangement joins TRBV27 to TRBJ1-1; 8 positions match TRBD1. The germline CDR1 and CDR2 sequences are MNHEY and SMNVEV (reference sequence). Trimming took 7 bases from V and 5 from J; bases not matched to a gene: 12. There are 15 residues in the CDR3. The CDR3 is CASIRIRTGRTEAFF. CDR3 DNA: TGTGCCAGCATTCGGATAAGGACAGGGCGGACTGAAGCTTTCTTT.

CDR3 nucleotide sequence: TGTGCCAGTAGTACGGATAGCGGGAGGATAGATACGCAGTATTTT. Translated, it gives CASSTDSGRIDTQYF. The chain carries TRBV19 and TRBJ2-3; 10 bases line up with TRBD2. The V and J ends lost 4 bases and 5 bases, in that order; junction bases with no gene match: 6. The CDR3 spans 15 residues. Germline V gene data show CDR1 as LNHDA and CDR2 as SQIVND (reference sequence).

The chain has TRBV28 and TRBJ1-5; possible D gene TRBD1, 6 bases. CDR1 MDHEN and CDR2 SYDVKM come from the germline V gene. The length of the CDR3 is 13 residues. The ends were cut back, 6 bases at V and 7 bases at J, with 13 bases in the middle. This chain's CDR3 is CASRRGFGQPQHF. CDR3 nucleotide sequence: TGTGCCAGCAGAAGGGGGTTTGGGCAGCCCCAGCATTTT. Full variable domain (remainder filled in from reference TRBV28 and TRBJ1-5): DVKVTQSSRYLVKRTGEKVFLECVQDMDHENMFWYRQDPGLGLRLIYFSYDVKMKEKGDIPEGYSVSREKKERFSLILESASTNQTSMYLCASRRGFGQPQHFGDGTRLSIL.

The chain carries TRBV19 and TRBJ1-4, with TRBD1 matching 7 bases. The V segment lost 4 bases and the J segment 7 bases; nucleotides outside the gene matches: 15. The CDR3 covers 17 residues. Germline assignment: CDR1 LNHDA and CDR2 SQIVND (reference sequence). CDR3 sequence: CASSTGGTVSKGEKLFF. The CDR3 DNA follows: TGTGCCAGTAGTACGGGCGGGACAGTCAGTAAGGGTGAAAAACTGTTTTTT.

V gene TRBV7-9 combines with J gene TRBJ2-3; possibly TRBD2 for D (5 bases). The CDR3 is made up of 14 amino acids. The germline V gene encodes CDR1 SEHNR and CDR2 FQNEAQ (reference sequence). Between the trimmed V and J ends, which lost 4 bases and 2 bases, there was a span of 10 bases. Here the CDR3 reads CASSSGYYTDTQYF. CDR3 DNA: TGTGCCAGCAGCTCGGGATACTACACAGATACGCAGTATTTT.

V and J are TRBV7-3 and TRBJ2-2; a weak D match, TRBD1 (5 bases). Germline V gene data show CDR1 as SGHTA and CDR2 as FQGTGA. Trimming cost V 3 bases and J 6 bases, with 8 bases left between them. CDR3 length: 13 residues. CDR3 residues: CASSFSGPGELFF. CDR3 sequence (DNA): TGTGCCAGCAGCTTCTCAGGGCCCGGGGAGCTGTTTTTT.

The CDR3 DNA is TGTGCCACCAGCAGATCCGGGACAGGGGGCAGCGAGCAGTACTTC. Translating it yields CATSRSGTGGSEQYF. The chain uses TRBV15 and TRBJ2-7, with 12 bases matching TRBD1. Germline assignment: CDR1 LNHNV and CDR2 YYDKDF (reference sequence). Trimming at V came to 2 bases and at J to 6 bases, leaving 5 bases not matched to a gene. The CDR3 runs 15 residues.

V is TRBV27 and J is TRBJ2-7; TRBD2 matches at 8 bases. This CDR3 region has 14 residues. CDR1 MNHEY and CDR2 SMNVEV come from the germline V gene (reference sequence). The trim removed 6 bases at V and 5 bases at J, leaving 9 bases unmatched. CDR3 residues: CASSPAGEGHEQYF. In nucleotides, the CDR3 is TGTGCCAGCAGCCCAGCGGGAGAAGGGCACGAGCAGTACTTC.

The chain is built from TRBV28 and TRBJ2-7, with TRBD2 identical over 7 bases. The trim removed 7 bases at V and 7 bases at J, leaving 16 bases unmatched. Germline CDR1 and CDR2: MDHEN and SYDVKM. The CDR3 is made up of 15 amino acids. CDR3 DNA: TGTGCCAGCATGTTTCCAGGCGGGAGTGGAGGTGAGCAGTACTTC. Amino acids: CASMFPGGSGGEQYF. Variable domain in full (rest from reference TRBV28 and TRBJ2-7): DVKVTQSSRYLVKRTGEKVFLECVQDMDHENMFWYRQDPGLGLRLIYFSYDVKMKEKGDIPEGYSVSREKKERFSLILESASTNQTSMYLCASMFPGGSGGEQYFGPGTRLTVT.